Below are 2 T cell receptor beta chains sequenced from a single sample in a study of T cells in Graves' hyperthyroidism and ophthalmopathy. RNA transcripts were the template for amplifying TCR beta CDR3 regions. The HTBI primer set served for first-round RT-PCR of the TCR CDR3. TCRdb re-called the multiplex PCR reads with MiXCR, one entry per CDR3 protein. The profile shows about half a million distinct CDR3 sequences, just under 20% of them singletons. The material sequenced was blood. All receptors come from a man in his forties or fifties with Graves' ophthalmopathy.

At least ten counts were recorded for this clonotype. V and J are TRBV3-1 and TRBJ2-5; 9 positions agree with TRBD2. CDR1 is LGHDT, CDR2 YNNKEL, per germline (reference sequence). Trimming cost V 4 bases and J 5 bases; bases outside gene matches: 8. The CDR3 spans 15 residues. CDR3 DNA: TGTGCCAGCAGCCCTTGGCTAGCGGGGAGGGAGACCCAGTACTTC. This sequence encodes CASSPWLAGRETQYF.

The sample holds many counts of this clonotype. V usage is TRBV7-9 and J usage is TRBJ2-5; D possibly matches TRBD1 or TRBD2 (5 bases each). Germline V lookup: CDR1 SEHNR, CDR2 FQNEAQ (reference sequence). V was trimmed by 4 bases and J by 6 bases, leaving 18 bases between them. CDR3 length: 15 residues. In DNA, the CDR3 is TGTGCCAGCAGCTCAGCGGATGGCAGGGCGAAGACCCAGTACTTC. This translates into CASSSADGRAKTQYF.